Listed below are T cell receptor beta chains from one sample, sequenced in a study of beta chain features in type 1 diabetes. The table came from immunoSEQ multiplex PCR; TCRdb's copy has only in-frame clones and leaves some out. The sample has hundreds of thousands of clones, 15% to 20% seen once. Sequencing was carried out using naive CD4+ T cells from blood. The receptors here all came from a woman under 30 in good health. The CDR3 runs from the conserved cysteine through the conserved F or W. A D gene is named only where the DNA matches it firmly. For some rows the clone size is stated as once, few or many, or as a class when expanded; others skip it.

>NA|TRBJ2-7|TRBV28|TRBD1
TGTGCCAGCAGTTCACCGGGACAGGGTTTCCACGAGCAGTACTTC
CASSSPGQGFHEQYF
>NA|TRBJ2-1|TRBV7-9|NA
TGTGCCAGCAGCCCGGGTGGAGCAACGGGAAACAATGAGCAGTTCTTC
CASSPGGATGNNEQFF
>NA|TRBJ1-3|TRBV7-3|NA
TGTGCCAGCAGCCGCTCCCCTGGAAACACCATATATTTT
CASSRSPGNTIYF
>NA|TRBJ2-3|TRBV2|TRBD1
TGTGCCAGCAGTGTGCCGACAGGGTGGGCAGATACGCAGTATTTT
CASSVPTGWADTQYF
>few|TRBJ2-4|TRBV7-2|NA
TGTGCCAGCAGCTTACAGGGGGGGCTAGCCAAAAACATTCAGTACTTC
CASSLQGGLAKNIQYF
>NA|TRBJ2-5|TRBV29-1|NA
TGCAGCGAGACCCGGACGTTGGAGGAGACCCAGTACTTC
CSETRTLEETQYF
>NA|TRBJ2-6|TRBV4-2|TRBD1
TGTGCCAGCAGCCAAGATGCGTCCTCCCGTGGCAGGGGGTCTGGGGCCAACGTCCTGACTTTC
CASSQDASSRGRGSGANVLTF
>NA|TRBJ2-7|TRBV19|NA
TGTGCCAGCAGGAATGTGGGAGTGACGTTCGAGCAGTACTTC
CASRNVGVTFEQYF
>NA|TRBJ2-7|TRBV5-1|NA
TGCGCCAGCAGCTTGGGGGACGGAGGAACCTACGAGCAGTACTTC
CASSLGDGGTYEQYF
>few|TRBJ2-2|TRBV2|TRBD2
TGTGCCAGCAGGTCTAGCGGGAGTACCGGGGAGCTGTTTTTT
CASRSSGSTGELFF
>NA|TRBJ2-7|TRBV20-1|NA
TGCAGTGCGCTGGCTTCGTGGGAGCAGTACTTC
CSALASWEQYF
>few|TRBJ2-3|TRBV7-2|NA
TGTGCCAGCAGCTTAGCAGGCGTCTCTTGGGATACGCAGTATTTT
CASSLAGVSWDTQYF
>few|TRBJ2-5|TRBV6-6|TRBD2
TGTGCCAGCAGTTACGCCGCGGGAGGGTCGGAGACCCAGTACTTC
CASSYAAGGSETQYF
>NA|TRBJ2-5|TRBV10-3|NA
TGTGCCATCAGTGAGCTGGGAGAGACCCAGTACTTC
CAISELGETQYF
>few|TRBJ2-1|TRBV29-1|NA
TGCAGCGTTGCGGGCTCGGGCCTCGAAATAAGAACCTACAATGAGCAGTTCTTC
CSVAGSGLEIRTYNEQFF
>few|TRBJ2-3|TRBV19|TRBD2
TGTGCCAGTACCCAGAGGGGAGCGGGAGGTGATACGCAGTATTTT
CASTQRGAGGDTQYF
>NA|TRBJ1-2|TRBV2|TRBD1
TGTGCCAGCAGGGCACAGGGGGCCGTTTTTAGCTACACCTTC
CASRAQGAVFSYTF
>many|TRBJ2-6|TRBV7-9|NA
TGTGCCAGCAGCACCCCTGGGGCCAACGTCCTGACTTTC
CASSTPGANVLTF
>NA|TRBJ2-3|TRBV6-1|TRBD2
TGTGCCAGCAAGGCGGGGGTTAGCACAGATACGCGGTATTTT
CASKAGVSTDTRYF
>NA|TRBJ2-2|TRBV7-3|NA
TGTGCCAGCAGCTCTCGGGACAAAATCACCGGGGAGCTGTTTTTT
CASSSRDKITGELFF
>few|TRBJ2-2|TRBV5-4|TRBD2
TGTGCCAGCAGCTTCGGCGGGAGGAACACCGGGGAGCTGTTTTTT
CASSFGGRNTGELFF
>NA|TRBJ2-7|TRBV9|NA
TGTGCCAGCAGCGTAGCTCTGGGGTCATACGAGCAGTACTTC
CASSVALGSYEQYF
>few|TRBJ2-2|TRBV5-4|TRBD2
TGTGCCAGCAGCTTGGACGCGGGACTAGCTGCCGGGGAGCTGTTTTTT
CASSLDAGLAAGELFF
>few|TRBJ1-2|TRBV7-9|TRBD1
TGTGCCAGCAGCATAGGACAGGGAGGTGGCTACACCTTC
CASSIGQGGGYTF
>NA|TRBJ2-4|TRBV6-6|TRBD1
TGTGCCAGCAGTGACGGACAGGGATGGAACATTCAGTACTTC
CASSDGQGWNIQYF
>NA|TRBJ2-4|TRBV5-1|TRBD2
TGCGCCAGCAGCTGGAGCACGGGACTAGCGGGAGATCGGACCAAAAACATTCAGTACTTC
CASSWSTGLAGDRTKNIQYF
>NA|TRBJ1-4|TRBV5-6|NA
TGTGCCAGCAGCTTAACACCGGGGCGACTGTTTTTT
CASSLTPGRLFF
>NA|TRBJ2-3|TRBV7-2|NA
TGTGCCAGCAGCCCCAGGGGATGGGTTTCTTCAGATACGCAGTATTTT
CASSPRGWVSSDTQYF
>NA|TRBJ2-1|TRBV10-3|NA
TGTGCCATCAGAAGCCTGACGGCTAGCTCCTACAATGAGCAGTTCTTC
CAIRSLTASSYNEQFF
>NA|TRBJ1-5|TRBV9|NA
TGTGCCATGCCGTTGGCAGTACTTTTCCACAAGCCCCAGCATTTT
CAMPLAVLFHKPQHF
>few|TRBJ2-2|TRBV11-1|NA
TGTGCCAGCAGCCCCCGGGTTTCCACCGGGGAGCTGTTTTTT
CASSPRVSTGELFF
>NA|TRBJ2-7|TRBV5-5|NA
TGTGCCAGCAGCTTGTCGGGGACCGCCTACGAGCAGTACTTC
CASSLSGTAYEQYF
>NA|TRBJ2-7|TRBV15|NA
TGTGCCACCAGCAGAGACCTGACAGGGAGGTCCTACGAGCAGTACTTC
CATSRDLTGRSYEQYF
>once|TRBJ2-3|TRBV7-9|NA
TGTGCCAGCAGCTTAACAGGGACTGTGCAGTATTTT
CASSLTGTVQYF
>NA|TRBJ1-2|TRBV15|NA
TGTGCCACCAGCAGAGACGGGACCGTCCCGATTAAAGGCTACACCTTC
CATSRDGTVPIKGYTF
>NA|TRBJ1-5|TRBV4-2|NA
TGTGCCAGCAGCCAAGGACAGGGCAATCAGCCCCAGCATTTT
CASSQGQGNQPQHF
>NA|TRBJ2-3|TRBV29-1|TRBD2
TGCAGCGTTGAACTAGCGGGAGCCACAGATACGCAGTATTTT
CSVELAGATDTQYF
>NA|TRBJ2-1|TRBV7-8|NA
TGTGCCAGCAGCTTAACCTGGGGGGGCCCGTACAATGAGCAGTTCTTC
CASSLTWGGPYNEQFF
>few|TRBJ2-1|TRBV18|NA
TGTGCCAGCTCACCCCAGGGAACCTACAATGAGCAGTTCTTC
CASSPQGTYNEQFF
>few|TRBJ2-5|TRBV7-2|NA
TGTGCCAGCAGCCCCCCCTCTGGCCTCCAAGAGACCCAGTACTTC
CASSPPSGLQETQYF
>NA|TRBJ2-1|TRBV5-4|TRBD1
TGTGCCAGCAGCTCACCGGGACAGGGGCACAATGAGCAGTTCTTC
CASSSPGQGHNEQFF
>NA|TRBJ1-2|TRBV29-1|TRBD1
TGCAGCGTTGACGGACAGGGTCCCTATGGCTACACCTTC
CSVDGQGPYGYTF
>NA|TRBJ2-5|TRBV15|NA
TGTGCCACCAGCAGAGATTCGCGACTAGGCTTTAGTGAGACCCAGTACTTC
CATSRDSRLGFSETQYF
>NA|TRBJ2-2|TRBV7-9|TRBD2
TGTGCCAGCAGCCGACTAGCGGGAGCCGGGGAGCTGTTTTTT
CASSRLAGAGELFF